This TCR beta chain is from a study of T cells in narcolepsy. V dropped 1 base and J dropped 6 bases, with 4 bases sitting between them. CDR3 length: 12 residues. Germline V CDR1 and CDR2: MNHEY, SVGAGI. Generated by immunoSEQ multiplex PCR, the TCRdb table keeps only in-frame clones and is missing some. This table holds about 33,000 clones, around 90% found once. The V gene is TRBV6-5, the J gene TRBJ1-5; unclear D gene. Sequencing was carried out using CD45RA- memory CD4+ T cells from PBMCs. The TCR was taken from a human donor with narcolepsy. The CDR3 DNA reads TGTGCCAGCAGTTACTTGGGTCAGCCCCAGCATTTT. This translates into CASSYLGQPQHF.